A selection of T cell receptor beta chains follows, all from one sample in a study of siplizumab effects on memory and regulatory T cells. This table comes from immunoSEQ multiplex PCR, and its TCRdb copy is limited to in-frame clones, with some not included. The sample consists of approximately 120,000 clones, 93% of them appearing once. Specimen: non-Treg CD4+ T cells sorted from blood. The receptors here all came from a human donor in good health. CDR3s include the opening cysteine and the closing phenylalanine or tryptophan. Not all rows give a size; the values are once, few, many and, for expanded clones, a class.

V: TRBV7-9; length: 14; size: .; J: TRBJ1-1; CDR3: CASSLAPSGAEAFF
V: TRBV5-6; length: 13; size: .; J: TRBJ1-4; CDR3: CASSVDREGKLFF
V: TRBV7-9; length: 14; size: .; J: TRBJ1-2; CDR3: CASSPRGGFYGYTF
V: TRBV18; length: 14; size: once; J: TRBJ2-5; CDR3: CASSLPGRQETQYF
V: TRBV5-4; length: 16; size: .; J: TRBJ2-5; CDR3: CASSLEPAGGQETQYF
V: TRBV6-5; length: 15; size: .; J: TRBJ2-3; CDR3: CASSRDGGRTDTQYF
V: TRBV28; length: 15; size: .; J: TRBJ2-4; CDR3: CASSLGGKAKNIQYF
V: TRBV30; length: 15; size: .; J: TRBJ1-5; CDR3: CADAWQTYSNQPQHF
V: TRBV27; length: 16; size: .; J: TRBJ2-1; CDR3: CASSLKSGASYNEQFF
V: TRBV5-1; length: 13; size: .; J: TRBJ2-5; CDR3: CASSPRGQETQYF
V: TRBV5-1; length: 10; size: .; J: TRBJ1-2; CDR3: CATQGLGYTF
V: TRBV7-9; length: 13; size: .; J: TRBJ2-3; CDR3: CASRGQDTDTQYF
V: TRBV4-3; length: 17; size: .; J: TRBJ2-2; CDR3: CASSQVLQSTNTGELFF
V: TRBV18; length: 14; size: .; J: TRBJ2-5; CDR3: CASSPYTGLETQYF
V: TRBV19; length: 14; size: .; J: TRBJ1-4; CDR3: CASSIPGGAEKLFF
V: TRBV28; length: 13; size: once; J: TRBJ1-2; CDR3: CASSLSGNYGYTF